This T cell receptor (beta chain) was recorded in a study of OX40 agonist ivuxolimab in advanced cancers. Study in general: Patients in the trial were receiving intravenous ivuxolimab every 2 weeks, at doses of 0.01 to 10 mg/kg.

Clones were read by immunoSEQ multiplex PCR, and TCRdb kept only the in-frame ones, dropping some. The data hold tens of thousands of clones, with more than 90% observed a single time. Source: CD4+ or CD8+ T cells sorted from blood, taken in a trial of the OX40 agonist ivuxolimab. The sequence derives from an adult with an advanced solid tumor such as melanoma, head and neck, liver or kidney cancer.

The DNA for the CDR3 is TGTGCCAGCAGTTATCAGGACAGGGGCCACGAGCAGTACTTC. Encoded protein: CASSYQDRGHEQYF. This sequence joins TRBV6-6 and TRBJ2-7; 9 nucleotides agree with TRBD1. CDR1 is MNHNY and CDR2 is SVGAGI in the germline V gene (reference sequence). The CDR3 sequence is 14 residues long. Losses at the gene ends were 3 bases for V and 5 bases for J; bases not matched to a gene: 5.